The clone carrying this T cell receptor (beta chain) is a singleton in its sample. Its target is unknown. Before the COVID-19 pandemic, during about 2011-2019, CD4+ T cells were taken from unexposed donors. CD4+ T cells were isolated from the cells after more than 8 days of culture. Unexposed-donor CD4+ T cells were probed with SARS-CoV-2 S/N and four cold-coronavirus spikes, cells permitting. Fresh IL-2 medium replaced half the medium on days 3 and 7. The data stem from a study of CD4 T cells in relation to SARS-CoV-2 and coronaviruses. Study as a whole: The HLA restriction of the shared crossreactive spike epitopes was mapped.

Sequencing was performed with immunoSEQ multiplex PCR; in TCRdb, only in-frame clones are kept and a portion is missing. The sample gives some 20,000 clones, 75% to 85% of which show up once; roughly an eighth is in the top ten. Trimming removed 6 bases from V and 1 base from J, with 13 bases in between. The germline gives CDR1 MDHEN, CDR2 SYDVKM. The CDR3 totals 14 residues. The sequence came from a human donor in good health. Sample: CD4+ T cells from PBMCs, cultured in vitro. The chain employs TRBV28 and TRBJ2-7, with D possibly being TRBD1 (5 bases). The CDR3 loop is CASSSDTVSYEQYF. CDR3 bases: TGTGCCAGCAGCTCGGACACTGTGTCCTACGAGCAGTACTTC.